This TCR beta chain appears in the sequencing data of a study of Graves' ophthalmopathy and Graves' hyperthyroidism. The CDR3 has 12 residues. Trimming removed 4 bases from V and 2 bases from J, with 4 bases in between. Looked up from germline, CDR1 is SGHDT and CDR2 is YYEEEE. This clonotype came up many times. RNA transcripts were the template, and TCR beta CDR3 regions were amplified from them. HTBI primers served in a first-round RT-PCR, which a second-round multiplex PCR followed. MiXCR, run by TCRdb on the multiplex PCR reads, gives a single entry per CDR3 protein. The table includes about 58,000 distinct CDR3 sequences, about half detected once. A duration under 3 months, NOSPECS ≥4, CAS ≥3 and moderate-to-severe activity characterized the donors with ophthalmopathy. Exclusion applied to patients with other autoimmune diseases, uncontrolled infections, pregnancy or lactation.

The chain carries TRBV5-6 and TRBJ1-5; D unresolved. This receptor was obtained from an adult woman with Graves' ophthalmopathy. Sequencing was done on a sample of peripheral blood. The CDR3 DNA follows: TGTGCCAGCAGCATCGGCAATCAGCCCCAGCATTTT. It codes for CASSIGNQPQHF. The full variable domain, its missing parts supplied by reference TRBV5-6 and TRBJ1-5, is DAGVTQSPTHLIKTRGQQVTLRCSPKSGHDTVSWYQQALGQGPQFIFQYYEEEERQRGNFPDRFSGHQFPNYSSELNVNALLLGDSALYLCASSIGNQPQHFGDGTRLSIL.